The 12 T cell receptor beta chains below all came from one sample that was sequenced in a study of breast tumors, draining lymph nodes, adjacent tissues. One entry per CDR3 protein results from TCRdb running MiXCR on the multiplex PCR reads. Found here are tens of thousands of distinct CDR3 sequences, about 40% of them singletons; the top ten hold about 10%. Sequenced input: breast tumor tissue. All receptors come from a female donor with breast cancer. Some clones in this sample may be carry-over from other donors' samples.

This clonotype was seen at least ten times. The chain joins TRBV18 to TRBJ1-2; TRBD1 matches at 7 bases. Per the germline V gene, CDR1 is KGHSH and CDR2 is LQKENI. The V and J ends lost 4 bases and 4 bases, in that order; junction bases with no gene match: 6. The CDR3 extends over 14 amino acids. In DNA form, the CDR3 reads TGTGCCAGCTCACAACGACAGGGCTTCTATGGCTACACCTTC. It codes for CASSQRQGFYGYTF.

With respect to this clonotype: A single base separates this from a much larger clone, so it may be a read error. CDR3 amino acids: CASAGARNTIYF. In DNA form, the CDR3 reads TGTGCCAGCGCCGGGGCTAGAAACACCATATATTTT. The chain couples TRBV27 to TRBJ1-3, with D perhaps matching TRBD1 (5 bases). V shed 8 bases and J shed 5 bases, with 10 bases lying between them. Germline V lookup: CDR1 MNHEY, CDR2 SMNVEV (reference sequence). There are 12 residues in the CDR3.

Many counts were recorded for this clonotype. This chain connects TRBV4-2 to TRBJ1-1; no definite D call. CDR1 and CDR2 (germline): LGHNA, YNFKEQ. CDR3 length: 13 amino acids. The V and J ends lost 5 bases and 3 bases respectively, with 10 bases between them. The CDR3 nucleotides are TGTGCCAGCAGCGCCGACTTGGACACTGAAGCTTTCTTT. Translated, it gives CASSADLDTEAFF.

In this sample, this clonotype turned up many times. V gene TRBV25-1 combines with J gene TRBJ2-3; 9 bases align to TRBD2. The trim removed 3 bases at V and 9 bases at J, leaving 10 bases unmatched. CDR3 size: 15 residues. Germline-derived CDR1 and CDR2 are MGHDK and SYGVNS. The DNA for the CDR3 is TGTGCCAGCAGTGACCCTAGCGGGGCCGGGGGGACGCAGTATTTT. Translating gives CASSDPSGAGGTQYF.

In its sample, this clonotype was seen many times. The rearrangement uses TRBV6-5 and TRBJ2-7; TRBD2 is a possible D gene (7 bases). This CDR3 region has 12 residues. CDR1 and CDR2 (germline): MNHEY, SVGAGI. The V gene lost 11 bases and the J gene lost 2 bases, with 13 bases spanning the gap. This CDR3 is CAFPGGPYEQYF. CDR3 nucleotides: TGTGCCTTTCCGGGGGGCCCCTACGAGCAGTACTTC.

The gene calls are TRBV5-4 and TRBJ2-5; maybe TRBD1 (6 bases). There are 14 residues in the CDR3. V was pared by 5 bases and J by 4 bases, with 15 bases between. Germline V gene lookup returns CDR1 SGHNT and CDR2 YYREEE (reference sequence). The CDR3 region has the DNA TGTGCCAGCAGATCCGGGACACTGACAGAGACCCAGTACTTC. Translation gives CASRSGTLTETQYF.

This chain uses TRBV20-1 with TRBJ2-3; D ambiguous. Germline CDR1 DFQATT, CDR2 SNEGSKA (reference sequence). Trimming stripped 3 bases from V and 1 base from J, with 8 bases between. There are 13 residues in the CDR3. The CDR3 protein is CSASSYGTDTQYF. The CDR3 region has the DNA TGCAGTGCTAGTTCCTACGGCACAGATACGCAGTATTTT.

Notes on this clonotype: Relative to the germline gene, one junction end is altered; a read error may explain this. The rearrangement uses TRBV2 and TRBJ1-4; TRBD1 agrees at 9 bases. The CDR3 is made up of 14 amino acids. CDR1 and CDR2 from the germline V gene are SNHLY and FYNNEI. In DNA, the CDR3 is TGTGCCAGCAGCGGACAGGGGATATGCGAAAAACTGGTTTTT. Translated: CASSGQGICEKLVF.

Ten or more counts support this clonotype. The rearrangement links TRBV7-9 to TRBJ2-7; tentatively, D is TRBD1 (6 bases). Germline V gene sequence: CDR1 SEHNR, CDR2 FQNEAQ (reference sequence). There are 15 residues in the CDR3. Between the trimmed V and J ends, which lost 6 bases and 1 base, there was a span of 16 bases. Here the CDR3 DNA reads TGTGCCAGCAGTGACGGACAGAGCCTTTCCTACGAGCAGTACTTC. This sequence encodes CASSDGQSLSYEQYF.

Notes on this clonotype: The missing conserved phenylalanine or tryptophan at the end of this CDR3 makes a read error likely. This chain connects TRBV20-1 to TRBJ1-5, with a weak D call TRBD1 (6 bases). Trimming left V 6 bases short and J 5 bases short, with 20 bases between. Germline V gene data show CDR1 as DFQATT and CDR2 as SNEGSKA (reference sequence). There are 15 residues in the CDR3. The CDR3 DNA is TGCAGTGCCCCGGAGGGAGGGGGGTTCGATCAGCCCCAGCATGGT. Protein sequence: CSAPEGGGFDQPQHG.

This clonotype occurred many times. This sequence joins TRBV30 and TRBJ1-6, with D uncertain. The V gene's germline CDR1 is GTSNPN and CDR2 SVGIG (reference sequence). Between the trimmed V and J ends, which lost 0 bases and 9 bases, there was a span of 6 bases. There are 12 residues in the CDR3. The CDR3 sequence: CAWSVLRSPLHF. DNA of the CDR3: TGTGCCTGGAGTGTTTTGCGTTCACCCCTCCACTTT.

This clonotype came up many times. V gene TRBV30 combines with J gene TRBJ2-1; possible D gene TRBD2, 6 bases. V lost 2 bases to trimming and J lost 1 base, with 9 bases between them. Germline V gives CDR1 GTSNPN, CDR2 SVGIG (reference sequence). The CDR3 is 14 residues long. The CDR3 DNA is TGTGCCTGGAGTAGCGGGCTGTCCTACAATGAGCAGTTCTTC. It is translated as CAWSSGLSYNEQFF. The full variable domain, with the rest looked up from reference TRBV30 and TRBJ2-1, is SQTIHQWPATLVQPVGSPLSLECTVEGTSNPNLYWYRQAAGRGLQLLFYSVGIGQISSEVPQNLSASRPQDRQFILSSKKLLLSDSGFYLCAWSSGLSYNEQFFGPGTRLTVL.